The rows below give T cell receptor beta chains drawn from one sample of a study of T cell responses to AZD1222 COVID-19 vaccine. Clones were read by immunoSEQ multiplex PCR, and TCRdb kept only the in-frame ones, dropping some. The sample has 150,000 to 160,000 clones; over 80% are singletons. Sequences were derived from peripheral blood, sampled 28 days after the second AZD1222 dose. The receptors were sampled from an adult who received the AZD1222 COVID-19 vaccine. The conserved cysteine and the conserved F or W are not part of the CDR3 here. The D gene is left open where the match is weak. Not every row has a clone size; where given, it reads once, few, many or a size class.

AISSNTEAF	-	TRBV10-3	-
ASSLELTASDTGELF	-	TRBV5-8	-
ASSSPGQSNYEQY	-	TRBV5-1	-
ASSDGLAGVGSNEQF	-	TRBV2	TRBD2
ASRCYSNQPQH	-	TRBV7-4	-
SARDVSPLH	-	TRBV20-1	-
ASGPKWGYT	few	TRBV28	-
ASSARVNNSPLH	-	TRBV9	-
ASSLGPRDEKLF	-	TRBV5-1	-
ASSQDPGARSYNEQF	-	TRBV4-3	-
ASSSGWVDEQF	-	TRBV5-4	-
ASSVVSGWGNYGYT	-	TRBV9	-
ASSLLVSGELF	-	TRBV7-3	-
ASTQGYEQY	-	TRBV19	-
ASSDSGQGSGYT	once	TRBV6-1	TRBD1
ASSEDSYGYT	-	TRBV25-1	-
ASSLPGLFSGANVLT	-	TRBV28	-
ASRGIAGEQY	-	TRBV28	TRBD2
ASRLRGDPRDTQY	-	TRBV7-2	-
ASSETDWKSTDTQY	-	TRBV9	-
ASRERGGVYEQY	-	TRBV2	-
ASSLALDGNTEAF	-	TRBV5-1	-
ASILSKLRTEAF	-	TRBV28	-
ASSPQGGYTGELF	-	TRBV9	-
ASSFPKPEKLF	few	TRBV28	-
ASSSPGTGFGQPQH	-	TRBV27	TRBD1
ASSYGPGTEAF	-	TRBV4-3	-
ASSLAGVGQDTHNEQF	-	TRBV7-6	TRBD1
ASSLGQGWTEAF	-	TRBV5-1	TRBD1